The rows below give T cell receptor beta chains drawn from one sample of a study of cytomegalovirus exposure and HLA in healthy donors. Clones were read by immunoSEQ multiplex PCR, and TCRdb kept only the in-frame ones, dropping some. The data contain approximately 190,000 clones, approximately 80% of them singletons. The specimen sequenced was PBMCs. The receptors originated from a boy younger than 10 in good health and CMV-seronegative. Both conserved end residues are part of each CDR3. A D gene is named only where the DNA matches it firmly. The size field is filled for only some rows; it gives once, few, many or a size class.

TRBJ2-3	TRBV5-4	TRBD2	once	TGTGCCAGCAGCTTGATAAGTCTAGCGGGTCCGACCAGGGAAGATACGCAGTATTTT	CASSLISLAGPTREDTQYF
TRBJ1-1	TRBV6-5	TRBD1	NA	TGTGCCAGCAGTAAGCCGGGGACAGATGAAGCTTTCTTT	CASSKPGTDEAFF
TRBJ2-7	TRBV4-3	NA	NA	TGCGCCAGCAGCCAAGATCAGGGGGGCTACGAGCAGTACTTC	CASSQDQGGYEQYF
TRBJ2-7	TRBV7-9	TRBD2	NA	TGTGCCAGCAGCCGACTAGCCCCCGAATACGAGCAGTACTTC	CASSRLAPEYEQYF
TRBJ2-3	TRBV29-1	NA	NA	TGCAGCGTTGGAGGGAGAAGCACAGATACGCAGTATTTT	CSVGGRSTDTQYF
TRBJ2-5	TRBV9	TRBD2	few	TGTGCCAGCAGCCCCGGACTAGCGGGGGGCGGGGAGACCCAGTACTTC	CASSPGLAGGGETQYF
TRBJ2-5	TRBV7-7	NA	NA	TGTGCTAGCAGCTTAGATTACAGTCAAGAGACCCAGTACTTC	CASSLDYSQETQYF
TRBJ1-4	TRBV27	NA	once	TGTGCCAGCAGTTTAACGGCGGGTGATGAAAAACTGTTTTTT	CASSLTAGDEKLFF
TRBJ2-5	TRBV5-4	TRBD1	NA	TGTGCCAGCAGCTTGGGGGACAGGGAGACCCAGTACTTC	CASSLGDRETQYF
TRBJ2-5	TRBV29-1	TRBD2	NA	TGCAGCGTTGGCGGGGGGGCCGAAGAGACCCAGTACTTC	CSVGGGAEETQYF
TRBJ2-7	TRBV6-5	NA	NA	TGTGCCAGCAGCTCAGGGGGGCAATCCTACGAGCAGTACTTC	CASSSGGQSYEQYF
TRBJ2-7	TRBV13	NA	NA	TGTGCCAGCAGCTTAGGCCGAAGCTCCTACGAGCAGTACTTC	CASSLGRSSYEQYF
TRBJ2-5	TRBV5-4	NA	once	TGTGCCAGCAGCTTTAAACTACAAGAGACCCAGTACTTC	CASSFKLQETQYF
TRBJ1-1	TRBV4-1	NA	once	TGCGCCAGCAGACGGGACACTGAAGCTTTCTTT	CASRRDTEAFF
TRBJ1-2	TRBV5-5	NA	NA	TGTGCCAGCAGCCCCGTTGCGGGAAACTATGGCTACACCTTC	CASSPVAGNYGYTF
TRBJ2-3	TRBV9	NA	NA	TGTGCCAGCAGCGTAGGGATTGGGACTGGACGCACAGATACGCAGTATTTT	CASSVGIGTGRTDTQYF
TRBJ1-3	TRBV5-1	NA	NA	TGCGCCAGCAGCTTGGGAGGGGACTCTGGAAACACCATGTATTTT	CASSLGGDSGNTMYF
TRBJ1-4	TRBV18	NA	NA	TGTGCCAGCTCACCATGGCAGGTGAATGAAAAACTGTTTTTT	CASSPWQVNEKLFF
TRBJ1-5	TRBV19	TRBD1	NA	TGTGCCACTCAACAGGACAGGGGGCGCAGGGGTAATCAGCCCCAGCATTTT	CATQQDRGRRGNQPQHF
TRBJ1-1	TRBV7-9	NA	NA	TGTGCCAGCAGCTTTCAGGGTGACTCCCCTGAAGCTTTCTTT	CASSFQGDSPEAFF
TRBJ1-2	TRBV7-8	TRBD1	NA	TGTGCCAGCAGGGACCCGGGACAGGGGGCTACTGGCTACACCTTC	CASRDPGQGATGYTF
TRBJ2-3	TRBV18	NA	NA	TGTGCCAGCTCACCTCTGGGACTTAGCCCCACAGATACGCAGTATTTT	CASSPLGLSPTDTQYF
TRBJ2-1	TRBV2	TRBD2	NA	TGTGCCAGCAGAGCAAGCGGGGGGGCGAGCAATGAGCAGTTCTTC	CASRASGGASNEQFF
TRBJ2-7	TRBV4-2	TRBD1	NA	TGTGCCAGCAGCCAATCTCGGACCTGGACAGGCTTCGGAGGCGAGCAGTACTTC	CASSQSRTWTGFGGEQYF